Below are 29 T cell receptor beta chains sequenced from a single sample in a study of T cells after yellow fever vaccination. Each CDR3 protein gets one entry after TCRdb re-called the 5' RACE reads with MiXCR. Of some 70,000 distinct CDR3 sequences detected, around 7% appear once; the ten largest clones hold more than 35%. The sequencing used CD8+ T cells sorted from PBMCs, collected about 41 days after the first yellow fever vaccination. Receptors were obtained from a man between 18 and 35 years old who received the YFV17D yellow fever vaccine.

The chain recombines TRBV7-9 with TRBJ2-1; TRBD2 matches at 9 bases. V shed 5 bases, J shed 4 bases, and the junction held 9 bases outside the gene matches. The CDR3 has 16 amino acids. The germline V gene has CDR1 SEHNR and CDR2 FQNEAQ (reference sequence). The CDR3 reads CASSRNRAGGYNEQFF. CDR3 in DNA: TGTGCCAGCAGCCGAAACCGAGCGGGGGGATACAATGAGCAGTTCTTC.

This clonotype was found many times. The genes are TRBV5-1 and TRBJ2-7, with 7 bases lining up with TRBD1. The germline V gene has CDR1 SGHRS and CDR2 YFSETQ. The V gene end was trimmed by 2 bases and the J gene end by 6 bases; junction bases not matched to a gene: 5. CDR3 length: 13 residues. The CDR3 coding sequence is TGCGCCAGCAGCTTAAGTAGGGGGCGCGAGCAGTACTTC. It encodes CASSLSRGREQYF.

This clonotype was picked up a small number of times. V usage is TRBV5-1 and J usage is TRBJ2-1; 7 nucleotides match TRBD1. Looked up from germline, CDR1 is SGHRS and CDR2 is YFSETQ. The CDR3 has 16 amino acids. V trimming: 2 bases; J trimming: 0 bases; junction bases outside the gene matches: 5. The CDR3 is CASSFTGQSSYNEQFF. CDR3 coding DNA: TGCGCCAGCAGCTTTACGGGACAGAGCTCCTACAATGAGCAGTTCTTC.

Many counts were recorded for this clonotype. V usage is TRBV4-1 and J usage is TRBJ2-2, with D perhaps being TRBD1 or TRBD2 (5 bases each). The CDR3 extends over 15 amino acids. CDR1 is MGHRA and CDR2 is YSYEKL in the germline V gene. V shed 3 bases and J shed 0 bases, with 8 bases lying between them. CDR3 sequence: CASSQGTANTGELFF. In DNA, the CDR3 is TGCGCCAGCAGCCAGGGGACGGCGAACACCGGGGAGCTGTTTTTT.

The chain couples TRBV12-3 or TRBV12-4 to TRBJ2-3, with 10 bases lining up with TRBD2. Trimming removed 5 bases from V and 1 base from J; junction bases left unmatched: 9. The CDR3 spans 17 residues. The CDR3 region is CASSGLMLAGGTDTQYF. The CDR3 DNA is TGTGCCAGCAGTGGATTGATGCTAGCGGGGGGCACAGATACGCAGTATTTT.

This clonotype was found many times. The chain uses TRBV4-1 and TRBJ2-7, with 9 bases that match TRBD2. V gave up 1 base and J gave up 6 bases; unmatched junction bases: 4. The length of the CDR3 is 14 residues. Germline V gene data show CDR1 as MGHRA and CDR2 as YSYEKL. In DNA, the CDR3 is TGCGCCAGCAGCCAAGTCTCACTAGCGGGCGAGCAGTACTTC. This translates into CASSQVSLAGEQYF.

This clonotype appeared many times. The V call is TRBV4-1, the J call TRBJ2-7, with D hard to call. Germline V gives CDR1 MGHRA, CDR2 YSYEKL. V shed 0 bases and J shed 0 bases, with 6 bases lying between them. The CDR3 runs to 14 residues. The CDR3 protein is CASSQEESSYEQYF. DNA of the CDR3: TGCGCCAGCAGCCAAGAGGAGAGCTCCTACGAGCAGTACTTC.

This clonotype was detected ten times or more. The V gene is TRBV7-8, the J gene TRBJ2-5, with 8 nucleotides matching TRBD2. The germline gives CDR1 SGHVS, CDR2 FQNEAQ. There are 15 residues in the CDR3. V shed 5 bases and J 3 bases; nucleotides not matched to a gene: 8. CDR3 in DNA: TGTGCCAGCAGCCCCCCGTTGCGGGGGGAAGAGACCCAGTACTTC. Encoded protein: CASSPPLRGEETQYF.

Ten or more counts support this clonotype. This chain links TRBV30 with TRBJ2-2; no firm D call. The CDR3 length is 11 residues. V lost 8 bases to trimming and J lost 8 bases, with 12 bases between them. Germline-derived CDR1 and CDR2 are GTSNPN and SVGIG (reference sequence). In DNA, the CDR3 is TGTGCCGGACCTAAGTGGGGGGAGCTGTTTTTT. Its protein product is CAGPKWGELFF.

This clonotype was counted between two and nine times. This chain uses TRBV21-1 with TRBJ2-7; the D call of TRBD2 is as the table states it, not checked on the DNA. TRBV21-1 is a listed pseudogene. This CDR3 spans 20 amino acids. Here the CDR3 reads CASSKATLRTGFRGNYEQYF. CDR3 in DNA: TGTGCCAGCAGCAAAGCCACCCTCCGTACTGGGTTCCGGGGGAACTACGAGCAGTACTTC.

This clonotype was picked up a small number of times. The chain recombines TRBV4-1 with TRBJ2-5; tentatively, D is TRBD1 (8 bases). The CDR3 spans 17 residues. V was pared by 2 bases and J by 4 bases, with 20 bases between. The germline gives CDR1 MGHRA, CDR2 YSYEKL. CDR3: CASSQRPDREGRETQYF. CDR3 DNA sequence: TGCGCCAGCAGCCAACGCCCGGACAGGGAGGGTAGAGAGACCCAGTACTTC.

This clonotype was seen at least ten times. The V and J genes are TRBV4-1 and TRBJ2-5, with D tentatively TRBD1 or TRBD2 (5 bases each). Per the germline V gene, CDR1 is MGHRA and CDR2 is YSYEKL. This CDR3 has 14 residues. Between the trimmed V and J ends, which lost 3 bases and 4 bases, there was a span of 12 bases. This CDR3 reads CASSQGVSGETQYF. The CDR3, as DNA: TGCGCCAGCAGCCAGGGGGTATCGGGAGAGACCCAGTACTTC.

This clonotype came up many times. CDR3 in DNA: TGTGCCAGCAGCTGGAGACTAGCGGGGAGGTACAATGAGCAGTTCTTC. Amino acid sequence: CASSWRLAGRYNEQFF. This chain connects TRBV7-8 to TRBJ2-1; TRBD2 agrees at 11 bases. The CDR3 covers 16 residues. The V and J ends lost 4 bases and 4 bases, in that order; junction bases with no gene match: 6. From germline, CDR1 is SGHVS and CDR2 FQNEAQ.

Only a few counts were recorded for this clonotype. The rearrangement links TRBV5-6 to TRBJ1-4, with 7 bases fitting TRBD1. V shed 9 bases and J 8 bases; nucleotides not matched to a gene: 10. Germline CDR1 SGHDT, CDR2 YYEEEE. This CDR3 has 13 residues. CDR3 in amino acids: CAIKDRVGEKLFF. The CDR3 DNA follows: TGTGCCATAAAAGACAGGGTTGGCGAAAAACTGTTTTTT.

The sample holds many counts of this clonotype. The chain recombines TRBV5-1 with TRBJ2-3, with D possibly being TRBD2 (6 bases). V was cut by 0 bases and J by 5 bases, with 10 bases left in between. Germline V gene sequence: CDR1 SGHRS, CDR2 YFSETQ. The CDR3 loop spans 14 amino acids. In DNA, the CDR3 is TGCGCCAGCAGCTTGGCCTACGGGGGAGATACGCAGTATTTT. Translation: CASSLAYGGDTQYF.

The chain carries TRBV4-1 and TRBJ2-6; tentatively, D is TRBD1 (7 bases). CDR1 is MGHRA and CDR2 is YSYEKL in the germline V gene. The CDR3 spans 16 residues. Trimming stripped 0 bases from V and 12 bases from J, with 18 bases between. Here the CDR3 reads CASSQEVDREVLVLTF. The DNA for the CDR3 is TGCGCCAGCAGCCAAGAGGTAGACAGGGAGGTACTCGTCCTGACTTTC.

The sample holds many counts of this clonotype. This sequence joins TRBV7-8 and TRBJ2-1; no definite D call. Germline lookup yields CDR1 SGHVS and CDR2 FQNEAQ. Trimming cost V 4 bases and J 8 bases, with 6 bases left between them. This CDR3 is built from 11 residues. CDR3 nucleotides: TGTGCCAGCAGCTACACTTATGAGCAGTTCTTC. This gives the protein CASSYTYEQFF.

About this clonotype: A read error may account for a junction end that differs from germline. The chain uses TRBV7-7 and TRBJ2-5; possibly TRBD1 for D (7 bases). Germline values: CDR1 SSHAT, CDR2 FNYEAQ (reference sequence). This CDR3 comprises 16 residues. This chain's CDR3 is CASSLLGPQGRQTQYF. In DNA form, the CDR3 reads TGTGCTAGCAGCTTATTGGGGCCACAGGGGAGGCAGACCCAGTACTTC.

In its sample, this clonotype was seen many times. This rearrangement joins TRBV6-5 to TRBJ2-1, with D possibly TRBD1 on 7 matching bases. V gave up 0 bases and J gave up 7 bases, with 16 bases separating them. Looked up from germline, CDR1 is MNHEY and CDR2 is SVGAGI. The CDR3 extends over 16 amino acids. For the CDR3, the DNA is TGTGCCAGCAGTTACTCGATTGCAGGGGGGCTTAATGAGCAGTTCTTC. Its translation is CASSYSIAGGLNEQFF.

The CDR3 sequence is CASSLAGGTLGGANVLTF. The DNA of the CDR3 is TGTGCCAGCAGCTTAGCGGGGGGGACCCTAGGTGGGGCCAACGTCCTGACTTTC. The chain couples TRBV7-6 to TRBJ2-6; 7 bases align to TRBD2. With V trimmed by 0 bases and J by 3 bases, 8 bases remained unmatched. In germline, CDR1 is SGHVS, CDR2 FNYEAQ. The CDR3 spans 18 residues.

This clonotype occurred many times. In DNA form, the CDR3 reads TGCGCCAGCAGCTTATCGGACAGCCGCACAGATACGCAGTATTTT. Translating it yields CASSLSDSRTDTQYF. V gene TRBV5-1 combines with J gene TRBJ2-3, with D possibly being TRBD1 (6 bases). CDR3 size: 15 residues. The V end was cut by 2 bases, the J end by 1 base, with 11 bases between. Germline V gives CDR1 SGHRS, CDR2 YFSETQ.

This clonotype showed up just a few times. The V and J genes are TRBV5-1 and TRBJ2-5; perhaps TRBD1 as D (5 bases). The ends were cut back, 4 bases at V and 4 bases at J, with 14 bases in the middle. The V gene's germline CDR1 is SGHRS and CDR2 YFSETQ. This CDR3 spans 14 amino acids. In DNA form, the CDR3 reads TGCGCCAGCAGCCGGCCAGGGCGAGGAGAGACCCAGTACTTC. This translates into CASSRPGRGETQYF.

In this sample, this clonotype turned up many times. The chain is built from TRBV3-1 and TRBJ2-3; D gene ambiguous. Trimming stripped 0 bases from V and 4 bases from J, with 8 bases between. The CDR3 totals 14 residues. Per the germline V gene, CDR1 is LGHDT and CDR2 is YNNKEL (reference sequence). The CDR3 spells CASSQEGTPDTQYF. The DNA for the CDR3 is TGTGCCAGCAGCCAAGAGGGAACCCCAGATACGCAGTATTTT.

The chain couples TRBV5-1 to TRBJ1-1; D is perhaps TRBD1 (5 bases). This CDR3 is 13 amino acids long. Trimming removed 3 bases from V and 1 base from J, with 7 bases in between. Germline-derived CDR1 and CDR2 are SGHRS and YFSETQ. The CDR3 nucleotides are TGCGCCAGCAGCTACCAGGGGAACACTGAAGCTTTCTTT. Protein: CASSYQGNTEAFF. Based on the CDR3 plus reference TRBV5-1 and TRBJ1-1, the full variable domain is KAGVTQTPRYLIKTRGQQVTLSCSPISGHRSVSWYQQTPGQGLQFLFEYFSETQRNKGNFPGRFSGRQFSNSRSEMNVSTLELGDSALYLCASSYQGNTEAFFGQGTRLTVV.

This clonotype has a count of ten or more. CDR3 amino acids: CASSPDKTGKNTEAFF. The CDR3, as DNA: TGTGCCAGCAGCCCGGATAAAACAGGGAAGAACACTGAAGCTTTCTTT. The chain employs TRBV7-9 and TRBJ1-1; D is perhaps TRBD1 (6 bases). The CDR3 runs 16 residues. Looked up from germline, CDR1 is SEHNR and CDR2 is FQNEAQ (reference sequence). V was trimmed by 5 bases and J by 1 base, leaving 17 bases between them.

A remark on this clonotype: Given a much more abundant clone one base away, this may be a read error. This chain links TRBV7-2 with TRBJ2-7; 9 nucleotides agree with TRBD1. In germline, CDR1 is SGHTA, CDR2 FQGNSA. J gave up 0 bases and V 5 bases, and 5 bases lay outside the gene matches. The CDR3 is 15 amino acids. CDR3 sequence reads: CTSSTRDRASYEQYF. CDR3 nucleotide sequence: TGTACCAGCAGCACGAGGGACAGGGCCTCCTACGAGCAGTACTTC.

This clonotype was found many times. J is TRBJ2-3 and V is TRBV7-2; TRBD2 agrees at 11 bases. The CDR3 totals 18 residues. V was pared by 0 bases and J by 6 bases, with 11 bases of the junction left unmatched. The V gene's germline CDR1 is SGHTA and CDR2 FQGNSA. CDR3 loop: CASSLAGSGGAPLDTQYF. CDR3 in DNA: TGTGCCAGCAGCTTAGCGGGTAGCGGGGGGGCCCCGCTTGATACGCAGTATTTT.

The J gene is TRBJ1-1, the V gene TRBV5-1; D unresolved. The CDR3 has 14 residues. Germline V gene sequence: CDR1 SGHRS, CDR2 YFSETQ. The V end lost 0 bases, the J end lost 6 bases, and 12 bases lay between the germline ends. The CDR3 sequence: CASSLVGGIAEAFF. The CDR3 bases are TGCGCCAGCAGCTTGGTTGGCGGAATTGCTGAAGCTTTCTTT. Supplemented by reference TRBV5-1 and TRBJ1-1, the full variable domain reads KAGVTQTPRYLIKTRGQQVTLSCSPISGHRSVSWYQQTPGQGLQFLFEYFSETQRNKGNFPGRFSGRQFSNSRSEMNVSTLELGDSALYLCASSLVGGIAEAFFGQGTRLTVV.

The rearrangement links TRBV6-1 to TRBJ1-5; the D gene is possibly TRBD1 (6 bases). The length of the CDR3 is 14 residues. Between the trimmed V and J ends, which lost 4 bases and 3 bases, there was a span of 10 bases. Per germline, CDR1 MNHNS and CDR2 SASEGT. CDR3 in amino acids: CASSAGGLNQPQHF. In nucleotides, the CDR3 is TGTGCCAGCAGTGCCGGGGGCCTCAATCAGCCCCAGCATTTT.